This is a list of T cell receptor beta chains from one sample in a study of T cells in localized non-small cell lung cancer. Assay: immunoSEQ multiplex PCR; the TCRdb copy retains only in-frame clones and omits some. The sample lists around 50,000 clones; around 87% were seen once. Sequences were derived from PBMCs, sampled before any cancer treatment. These TCRs come from a man aged 35 to 69 with stage II lung adenocarcinoma. The conserved cysteine and the conserved F or W are not part of the CDR3 here. The order of the fields is V gene, CDR3 protein.

>TRBV14
ASSRGTGGGTDTQY
>TRBV28
ASSPPGGLSKNIQY
>TRBV5-5
ASSLETGLSYEQY
>TRBV7-3
ASSHGTSGGTDTQY
>TRBV27
ASSLLWQYGDTGELF
>TRBV6-1
ASSDTGQETQY
>TRBV7-8
ASSLIGGVGQENEQF
>TRBV4-1
ASSQAPGTGDDEQF
>TRBV5-5
ASSPWQGALVGYT
>TRBV5-1
ASRAELDGYGYT
>TRBV6-1
ASSEWLPSTDTQY
>TRBV10-1
ASTQGMNTEAF
>TRBV5-1
ASSALGGANQPQH
>TRBV5-4
ASSPYRERTEAF
>TRBV5-1
ASSLIVAGKGTGELF
>TRBV9
ASSVVASGGQLEETQY
>TRBV5-1
ASSLAMETQY
>TRBV7-9
ASSLRVGAAAQY
>TRBV27
ASSSGAEAF
>TRBV27
ASSLGDTQY
>TRBV11-1
ASSPQPEGSYEQY
>TRBV5-1
ASSQGLSYQETQY
>TRBV6-1
ASSRSSTSGNTIY
>TRBV7-8
ASSLAGTGNYGYT
>TRBV19
ASSMAPEWEAF
>TRBV19
ASSWGNTIY
>TRBV7-3
ASSPQGASALEEAF
>TRBV19
ASSIVQQGGNQPQH
>TRBV6-5
ASTTLQGTGDTQY
>TRBV4-1
ASSQIDHRGSYGYT
>TRBV5-3
ASPRGQSGELF
>TRBV27
ASSSLLAGETQY
>TRBV5-4
ASSFQDRTGELF
>TRBV27
ASRGLANYGYT
>TRBV10-3
AIAGTEGNYGYT
>TRBV27
ASSYSWTVNSPLH
>TRBV19
ASSFRPRDNYGYT
>TRBV5-1
ASVALGTGGETQY
>TRBV5-1
ASSLGGDLHEKLF
>TRBV5-8
ASSVRDTYTGELF
>TRBV4-1
ASSQDSLDRPYNQPQH
>TRBV28
ASAPNRQVFSYEQY
>TRBV7-6
ASSIQGSTEAF
>TRBV9
ASNPGLPGELF
>TRBV5-1
ASSLEVAGSRGGELF
>TRBV6-5
ASSYSGGPGTEAF
>TRBV2
ASSVLTGNTEAF
>TRBV18
ASSPYRGRPTYSGANVLT
>TRBV7-6
ASSSTALYGYT
>TRBV21-1
ASVRREGYT
>TRBV7-2
ASSFAWGPSNEQF
>TRBV11-2
ASSSPPEPGHGYT
>TRBV6-1
ASSDDGSYEQY
>TRBV4-2
ASSQGTSGGETQY
>TRBV11-2
ASSFSTGPTTDTQY
>TRBV4-1
ASSQGTVNTEAF
>TRBV25-1
ASSAQQQDASGANVLT
>TRBV30
ALDRGQNTEAF
>TRBV5-1
ASSLGAPNYGYT